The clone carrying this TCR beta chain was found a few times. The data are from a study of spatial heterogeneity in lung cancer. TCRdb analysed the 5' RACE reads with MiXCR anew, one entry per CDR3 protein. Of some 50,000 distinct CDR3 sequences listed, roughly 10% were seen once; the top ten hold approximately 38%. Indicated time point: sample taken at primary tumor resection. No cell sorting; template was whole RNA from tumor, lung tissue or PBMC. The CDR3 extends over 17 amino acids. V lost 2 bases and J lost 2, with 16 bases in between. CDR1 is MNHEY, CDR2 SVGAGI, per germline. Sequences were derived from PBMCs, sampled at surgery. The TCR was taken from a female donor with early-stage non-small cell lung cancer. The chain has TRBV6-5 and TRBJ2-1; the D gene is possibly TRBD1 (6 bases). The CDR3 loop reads CASSYRAGTRAYNEQFF. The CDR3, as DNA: TGTGCCAGCAGTTACCGGGCCGGGACACGTGCCTACAATGAGCAGTTCTTC.